These T cell receptor beta chains were read from a single sample in a study of blood T cells in healthy people across ages. Each CDR3 protein gets one entry after TCRdb re-called the 5' RACE reads with MiXCR. The sample includes about 290,000 distinct CDR3 sequences, 27% of them seen just once. The sample taken for sequencing was blood. The receptors shown here come from a woman in her 70s in good health. CDR3s include the opening cysteine and the closing phenylalanine or tryptophan.

v_call	cdr3_length	j_call	cdr3_aa
TRBV24-1	17	TRBJ1-2	CATSDSRAGGEVRGYTF
TRBV5-1	15	TRBJ2-5	CASSSQTGAALEQYF
TRBV3-1	12	TRBJ2-3	CASSQDEDTQYF
TRBV6-6	16	TRBJ1-4	CASSYQDSPTNEKLFF
TRBV20-1	15	TRBJ2-1	CSASGTSGRGNEQFF
TRBV20-1	13	TRBJ2-1	CSALSGRADEQFF
TRBV2	15	TRBJ2-1	CASSELAGLYNEQFF
TRBV4-2	15	TRBJ2-6	CASSQDRRGANVLTF
TRBV29-1	12	TRBJ2-7	CSWSTVGEIQYF
TRBV28	15	TRBJ2-3	CASSSRQGRTDTQYF
TRBV27	12	TRBJ2-2	CTSGRNTGELFF
TRBV12-3/TRBV12-4	14	TRBJ1-3	CASTPRSTGNTIYF
TRBV27	15	-	CASSLGLADYNGQFF
TRBV2	14	TRBJ1-5	CASSEEGSRQPQHF
TRBV2	13	TRBJ1-4	CASSWGHNEKLFF
TRBV24-1	19	TRBJ2-1	CATSAPIPTLRGLYNEQFF
TRBV5-1	14	TRBJ2-3	CASSLRERSDTQYF
TRBV7-9	12	TRBJ2-5	CASSLAFETQYF
TRBV20-1	17	TRBJ1-2	CSARDLSGGTIDYGYTF
TRBV28	13	TRBJ1-6	CASSLRTRSPLHF
TRBV5-1	16	TRBJ1-5	CASSLDLLGGAQPQHF
TRBV6-2/TRBV6-3	14	TRBJ2-1	CASTLGLAYNEQFF
TRBV6-2/TRBV6-3	15	TRBJ2-5	CASRPGLAQQETQYF
TRBV3-1	14	TRBJ2-1	CASRKTSGRNEQFF
TRBV9	14	TRBJ1-5	CASSGTPNNQPQHF
TRBV29-1	15	TRBJ2-1	CSVGGLGPIAYEQFF
TRBV28	18	TRBJ2-4	CASSLGGGGILAKNIQYF
TRBV7-6	16	-	CASSPTPLDRGDEQFF
TRBV7-3	14	TRBJ2-1	CASSPQAGSNEQFF
TRBV29-1	13	-	CSVDGSAGYEQYF
TRBV9	14	TRBJ2-2	CASSAGQVVGELFF
TRBV12-3/TRBV12-4	14	TRBJ1-5	CASSDRDSNQPQHF
TRBV28	12	TRBJ1-5	CASSSGVRAQHF
TRBV19	15	TRBJ2-2	CASSLLAGPTGELFF
TRBV29-1	13	TRBJ1-2	CSVPRDRGGGYTF
TRBV27	16	TRBJ2-5	CASSPGTVSPGETQYF
TRBV7-8	13	-	CASSLRGMNEQFF
TRBV4-1	12	TRBJ1-4	CASSQDRGKLFF
TRBV6-5	11	TRBJ2-1	CASSLGFEQFF
TRBV29-1	12	-	CSAARGIYEQYF
TRBV7-2	14	TRBJ2-7	CASSFTGTRGEQYF
TRBV4-1	16	TRBJ2-1	CASSLMPGLADNEQFF
TRBV12-3/TRBV12-4	15	-	CASSLGTAAYNEQFF
TRBV2	15	TRBJ2-5	CASSKDRGLQETQYF
TRBV12-3/TRBV12-4	13	TRBJ1-3	CASGQRPGNTIYF